The 21 T cell receptor beta chains in this list originate from one sample, sequenced in a study of blood T cell repertoires in COVID-19 (TCRdb year 2020). Receptor libraries were prepared by the immunoSEQ multiplex PCR assay. The table comes from immuneACCESS by way of TCRdb, which keeps in-frame sequences with V and J called. Part of the clones is missing from these tables; in studies checked, under half for an unresolved V gene and the rest for unknown reasons. The sample table shows roughly 200,000 clones, and approximately 92% are seen once. 0.45% to 0.65% of the sample rests with the top ten. Specimen: peripheral blood. The receptors here all came from a man aged 45 to 65 with acute or convalescent COVID-19.

Points on this clone: The germline gene is not matched at one end of the junction; a read error may be the cause. This CDR3 reads CASSQDRRGNTGELFF. The CDR3 bases are TGTGCCAGCAGTCAAGATCGACGGGGGAACACCGGGGAGCTGTTTTTT. The chain is built from TRBV14 and TRBJ2-2, with D possibly matching TRBD2 (5 bases). The germline CDR1 and CDR2 sequences are SGHDN and FVKESK. This CDR3 has 16 residues. Supplemented by reference TRBV14 and TRBJ2-2, the full variable domain reads EAGVTQFPSHSVIEKGQTVTLRCDPISGHDNLYWYRRVMGKEIKFLLHFVKESKQDESGMPNNRFLAERTGGTYSTLKVQPAELEDSGVYFCASSQDRRGNTGELFFGEGSRLTVL.

This chain joins TRBV2 and TRBJ1-2; D might be TRBD1 (6 bases). Per germline, CDR1 SNHLY and CDR2 FYNNEI. Trimming took 1 base from V and 6 from J, leaving 12 bases between them. CDR3 length: 14 amino acids. The CDR3 DNA sequence: TGTGCCAGCAGTGAAGACAGGGCCGGGAATGGCTACACCTTC. As protein: CASSEDRAGNGYTF.

The chain combines TRBV11-2 with TRBJ1-2, with a weak D call TRBD1 (6 bases). Germline CDR1 SGHAT, CDR2 FQNNGV. The V end was cut by 0 bases, the J end by 5 bases, with 13 bases between. This CDR3 region has 15 residues. CDR3 loop: CASSLDAQGTYGYTF. The CDR3 DNA follows: TGTGCCAGCAGCTTAGATGCCCAGGGGACGTATGGCTACACCTTC.

The chain recombines TRBV5-1 with TRBJ2-3; the D gene is possibly TRBD2 (5 bases). V gave up 6 bases and J gave up 3 bases, with 14 bases separating them. From germline, CDR1 is SGHRS and CDR2 YFSETQ. The CDR3 has 14 amino acids. CDR3 DNA: TGCGCCAGCAAAGACGTAACGGGGACAGATACGCAGTATTTT. As protein: CASKDVTGTDTQYF. The variable domain in full, completed from reference TRBV5-1 and TRBJ2-3, reads KAGVTQTPRYLIKTRGQQVTLSCSPISGHRSVSWYQQTPGQGLQFLFEYFSETQRNKGNFPGRFSGRQFSNSRSEMNVSTLELGDSALYLCASKDVTGTDTQYFGPGTRLTVL.

The V and J genes are TRBV30 and TRBJ1-1, with a weak D call TRBD1 (6 bases). Germline CDR1 reads GTSNPN; CDR2 reads SVGIG (reference sequence). Trimming left V 0 bases short and J 1 base short, with 12 bases between. This CDR3 spans 15 amino acids. CDR3 nucleotide sequence: TGTGCCTGGAGTGTTCCAGACAGGAGGAACACTGAAGCTTTCTTT. Encoded protein: CAWSVPDRRNTEAFF.

The rearrangement joins TRBV10-2 to TRBJ1-3, with 9 positions matching TRBD1. This CDR3 region has 15 residues. Germline V lookup: CDR1 WSHSY, CDR2 SAAADI. The junction had 4 bases not matched to a gene; V was cut back by 7 bases and J by 0 bases. CDR3 residues: CASIAQGASGNTIYF. CDR3 nucleotide sequence: TGCGCCAGCATAGCACAGGGGGCCTCTGGAAACACCATATATTTT.

J is TRBJ2-2 and V is TRBV18; D ambiguous. The germline CDR1 and CDR2 sequences are KGHSH and LQKENI. V lost 3 bases, J lost 0 bases, and 14 bases lay in between. The length of the CDR3 is 17 residues. The DNA of the CDR3 is TGTGCCAGCTCACCTCCTGGGTTGAGCGCGAACACCGGGGAGCTGTTTTTT. Residues: CASSPPGLSANTGELFF.

This clone has a single count. The chain couples TRBV9 to TRBJ2-1, with 9 bases fitting TRBD1. The CDR3 covers 16 residues. Germline V lookup: CDR1 SGDLS, CDR2 YYNGEE. J lost 6 bases, V lost 4 bases, and 11 bases had no gene match. The CDR3 DNA reads as TGTGCCAGCAGCTATCACTCACAGGGGGCAGGCAATGAGCAGTTCTTC. Translated: CASSYHSQGAGNEQFF. Drawing the rest from reference TRBV9 and TRBJ2-1, the complete variable domain is DSGVTQTPKHLITATGQRVTLRCSPRSGDLSVYWYQQSLDQGLQFLIQYYNGEERAKGNILERFSAQQFPDLHSELNLSSLELGDSALYFCASSYHSQGAGNEQFFGPGTRLTVL.

This clone was found once. The rearrangement uses TRBV4-2 and TRBJ1-4, with unresolved D. The V gene's germline CDR1 is LGHNA and CDR2 YNFKEQ. V was trimmed by 6 bases and J by 8 bases, leaving 19 bases between them. The CDR3 runs 15 residues. CDR3 sequence (DNA): TGTGCCAGCAGGCGAGGCGGCGATGATTTGGAAAAACTGTTTTTT. It specifies CASRRGGDDLEKLFF.

The chain employs TRBV9 and TRBJ2-7; 7 bases are shared with TRBD1. Per the germline V gene, CDR1 is SGDLS and CDR2 is YYNGEE. The CDR3 runs to 14 residues. Trimming removed 4 bases from V and 3 bases from J; junction bases left unmatched: 7. For the CDR3, the DNA is TGTGCCAGCAGCCCAGGGGGACAGAGCTACGAGCAGTACTTC. This sequence encodes CASSPGGQSYEQYF.

This chain uses TRBV4-1 with TRBJ1-1; 7 nucleotides match TRBD1. The junction had 6 bases not matched to a gene; V was cut back by 3 bases and J by 5 bases. The CDR3 sequence is 14 residues long. Germline V lookup: CDR1 MGHRA, CDR2 YSYEKL. The CDR3 protein is CASSHRQGGTEAFF. In DNA, the CDR3 is TGCGCCAGCAGCCACCGACAGGGCGGAACTGAAGCTTTCTTT.

The chain uses TRBV29-1 and TRBJ2-5, with D possibly TRBD2 on 5 matching bases. Germline CDR1 is SQVTM and CDR2 is ANQGSEA. The CDR3 covers 12 residues. Trimming stripped 5 bases from V and 2 bases from J, with 9 bases between. In DNA form, the CDR3 reads TGCAGCGTTCGGGAAGGACAAGAGACCCAGTACTTC. This sequence encodes CSVREGQETQYF.

This clone was seen a single time. The rearrangement uses TRBV2 and TRBJ1-5; D call uncertain. The CDR3 is 12 residues long. With 3 bases removed from V and 9 bases from J, the gap between germline ends came to 9 bases. From germline, CDR1 is SNHLY and CDR2 FYNNEI. In nucleotides, the CDR3 is TGTGCCAGCAGTGAGGAATCGGGGCCCCAGCATTTT. It specifies CASSEESGPQHF.

The chain couples TRBV28 to TRBJ1-4, with 9 bases matching TRBD1. Germline CDR1 and CDR2: MDHEN and SYDVKM. V was pared by 2 bases and J by 3 bases, with 13 bases of the junction left unmatched. The CDR3 runs 19 residues. The CDR3 loop reads CASSLSHRGPPVANEKLFF. Here the CDR3 DNA reads TGTGCCAGCAGTTTAAGTCACAGGGGGCCGCCCGTGGCTAATGAAAAACTGTTTTTT.

The rearrangement links TRBV7-9 to TRBJ2-4, with D perhaps matching TRBD2 (5 bases). In germline, CDR1 is SEHNR, CDR2 FQNEAQ (reference sequence). The CDR3 is 15 amino acids. The germline V and J ends were trimmed by 5 bases and 6 bases, with 17 bases remaining between them. The DNA of the CDR3 is TGTGCCAGCAGCCCTAGGACTGCGAAGGGAAACATTCAGTACTTC. Translation: CASSPRTAKGNIQYF. Full variable domain (outside the CDR3, taken from reference TRBV7-9 and TRBJ2-4): DTGVSQNPRHKITKRGQNVTFRCDPISEHNRLYWYRQTLGQGPEFLTYFQNEAQLEKSRLLSDRFSAERPKGSFSTLEIQRTEQGDSAMYLCASSPRTAKGNIQYFGAGTRLSVL.

This chain joins TRBV19 and TRBJ1-6, with 11 bases fitting TRBD1. This CDR3 region has 16 residues. The germline V gene has CDR1 LNHDA and CDR2 SQIVND (reference sequence). V trimming: 4 bases; J trimming: 14 bases; junction bases outside the gene matches: 13. The CDR3 sequence: CASSKYRDRGILALHF. In nucleotides, the CDR3 is TGTGCCAGTAGTAAATACCGGGACAGGGGGATTCTGGCCCTCCACTTT.

This clone appeared a few times. The sample contains more than one DNA sequence encoding this CDR3. The chain uses TRBV6-5 and TRBJ2-7, with 10 bases lining up with TRBD1. This CDR3 spans 15 amino acids. Germline V gives CDR1 MNHEY, CDR2 SVGAGI. V was clipped by 0 bases and J by 4 bases; unmatched bases: 3. This CDR3 reads CASSYSGGQGYEQYF. The CDR3 nucleotides read TGTGCCAGCAGTTACTCGGGGGGACAGGGGTACGAGCAGTACTTC.

The rearrangement joins TRBV5-1 to TRBJ2-3; 10 bases fit TRBD1. Germline V gene lookup returns CDR1 SGHRS and CDR2 YFSETQ. The CDR3 covers 17 residues. Trimming at V came to 3 bases and at J to 0 bases, leaving 7 bases not matched to a gene. The CDR3 spells CASSWTGGQGSTDTQYF. CDR3 nucleotides: TGCGCCAGCAGCTGGACGGGGGGACAGGGGAGCACAGATACGCAGTATTTT.

V is TRBV18 and J is TRBJ1-1; 9 bases fit TRBD1. This CDR3 is 13 amino acids long. After removal of 4 bases from V and 4 bases from J, the junction contained 1 base not matched to a gene. Germline V gene sequence: CDR1 KGHSH, CDR2 LQKENI. CDR3 in DNA: TGTGCCAGCTCACTGACAGGGGGCACTGAAGCTTTCTTT. This gives the protein CASSLTGGTEAFF.

Here the CDR3 reads CASRRSGTSGGAAKTQYF. The CDR3 DNA is TGTGCCAGCAGGCGCTCCGGGACTAGCGGGGGGGCCGCAAAGACCCAGTACTTC. The chain is built from TRBV3-1 (or the pseudogene TRBV3-2) and TRBJ2-5; 16 bases align to TRBD2. The CDR3 has 18 amino acids. V lost 6 bases to trimming and J lost 6 bases; unmatched junction nucleotides: 13. CDR1 is LGHDT and CDR2 is YNNKEL in the germline V gene (reference sequence).

The J gene is TRBJ2-1, the V gene TRBV7-3, with 8 bases lining up with TRBD1. The V gene end was trimmed by 5 bases and the J gene end by 6 bases; junction bases not matched to a gene: 3. Germline V gives CDR1 SGHTA, CDR2 FQGTGA. The CDR3 sequence is 13 residues long. In DNA, the CDR3 is TGTGCCAGCAGCCTGGGACAGGTCAATGAGCAGTTCTTC. Residues: CASSLGQVNEQFF.